Shown below are 9 T cell receptor beta chains from a single sample sequenced in a study of early T cells in non-severe SARS-CoV-2 infection (dated by TCRdb to the early 2020s). Libraries were made using 5' RACE. These reads were obtained on a NextSeq 500. TCRdb reworked the public reads: Q25 trimming with fastp, MiXCR clone assembly, productive beta chains retained. Every entry covers one CDR3 protein and lists the most common genes and DNA from its rows. Counted in this sample were around 47,000 distinct CDR3 sequences; approximately 11% of them appeared once. The ten largest account for about 9.5% of the sample. The material sequenced was whole blood. The receptors come from an adult who was a healthcare worker with PCR-confirmed SARS-CoV-2 infection or an uninfected control (not recorded which).

This clonotype has at least ten counts. The rearrangement joins TRBV20-1 to TRBJ2-7, with 14 bases matching TRBD2. Trimming cost V 6 bases and J 4 bases; bases outside gene matches: 14. Germline CDR1 DFQATT, CDR2 SNEGSKA (reference sequence). This CDR3 is 17 amino acids long. CDR3 nucleotide sequence: TGCAGTGCAACCCCGACTAGCGGGGGGGCTGTTACTTACGAGCAGTACTTC. Its translation: CSATPTSGGAVTYEQYF.

This clonotype was counted many times. The gene calls are TRBV6-2 or TRBV6-3 and TRBJ2-2, with D tentatively TRBD1 (5 bases). The CDR3 runs to 16 residues. V was pared by 6 bases and J by 2 bases, with 16 bases between. CDR1 and CDR2 (germline): MNHEY, SVGEGT. The CDR3 DNA sequence: TGTGCCAGCAGATATCAGGGCCCCTCCAACACCGGGGAGCTGTTTTTT. It codes for CASRYQGPSNTGELFF.

The CDR3 coding sequence is TGTGCCAGCAGCGTAGAGGGACAGCCGGCCACCGGGGAGCTGTTTTTT. Translated: CASSVEGQPATGELFF. This chain uses TRBV9 with TRBJ2-2, with 7 bases aligning to TRBD1. The length of the CDR3 is 16 residues. J was trimmed by 4 bases and V by 0 bases; bases with no gene match: 6. Germline assignment: CDR1 SGDLS and CDR2 YYNGEE.

This clonotype was recorded a few times. The chain links TRBV12-3 or TRBV12-4 to TRBJ1-2, with 9 bases fitting TRBD1. The CDR3 length is 13 residues. With V trimmed by 7 bases and J by 4 bases, 4 bases remained unmatched. The CDR3 protein is CASTLTGGYGYTF. The CDR3 DNA reads TGTGCCAGCACCTTGACAGGGGGCTATGGCTACACCTTC.

The chain has TRBV20-1 and TRBJ2-7, with 8 nucleotides matching TRBD2. Germline-derived CDR1 and CDR2 are DFQATT and SNEGSKA (reference sequence). The junction had 10 bases not matched to a gene; V was cut back by 5 bases and J by 4 bases. This CDR3 is built from 14 residues. The CDR3, as DNA: TGCAGTGCTGGGGAGCCGGGGGGGCGGTACGAGCAGTACTTC. This codes for CSAGEPGGRYEQYF.

The sample holds a few counts of this clonotype. The V and J genes are TRBV7-2 and TRBJ1-6; perhaps TRBD1 as D (6 bases). Germline CDR1 is SGHTA and CDR2 is FQGNSA. This CDR3 contains 15 residues. Deletions cut 4 bases from V and 7 bases from J, with 14 bases between. CDR3 residues: CASSWEGVENSPLHF. DNA for the CDR3: TGTGCCAGCAGCTGGGAGGGGGTAGAGAATTCACCCCTCCACTTT.

This clonotype showed up many times. The chain uses TRBV30 and TRBJ1-1; D possibly corresponds to TRBD1 (5 bases). Germline assignment: CDR1 GTSNPN and CDR2 SVGIG (reference sequence). V lost 4 bases, J lost 5 bases, and 17 bases lay in between. CDR3 length equals 14 residues. The CDR3 sequence is CAWTKTGGGTEAFF. The CDR3 coding sequence is TGTGCCTGGACCAAAACAGGCGGGGGGACTGAAGCTTTCTTT.

V is TRBV7-6 and J is TRBJ2-1; D uncertain. Looked up from germline, CDR1 is SGHVS and CDR2 is FNYEAQ. The length of the CDR3 is 14 residues. With 4 bases removed from V and 0 bases from J, the gap between germline ends came to 7 bases. This CDR3 reads CASSSWFSYNEQFF. The CDR3 DNA reads as TGTGCCAGCAGCTCCTGGTTCTCCTACAATGAGCAGTTCTTC.

This clonotype was seen repeatedly, ten times or more. The rearrangement uses TRBV11-2 and TRBJ1-2; D gene unclear. V dropped 1 base and J dropped 4 bases, with 7 bases sitting between them. Germline V gene sequence: CDR1 SGHAT, CDR2 FQNNGV. The CDR3 consists of 13 residues. The CDR3 reads CASSLGVGYGYTF. CDR3 DNA: TGTGCCAGCAGCTTAGGGGTGGGCTATGGCTACACCTTC.